Presented here are 26 T cell receptor beta chains from one specimen sequenced in a study of T cell changes during pregnancy in multiple sclerosis. Assay: immunoSEQ multiplex PCR; the TCRdb copy retains only in-frame clones and omits some. Of around 71,000 clones in the sample, approximately 92% were seen once. The material was peripheral blood, obtained in the third trimester of pregnancy. The source of these receptors is a female donor with multiple sclerosis, enrolled in a pregnancy study.

The V and J genes are TRBV5-1 and TRBJ2-7; D may be TRBD2 (6 bases). Germline loops: CDR1 SGHRS, CDR2 YFSETQ. The CDR3 loop spans 15 amino acids. Trimming shortened V by 1 base and J by 4 bases, and 15 bases separated the two germline ends. CDR3 residues: CASSLYEGTLYEQYF. In DNA form, the CDR3 reads TGCGCCAGCAGCTTGTATGAAGGGACTCTTTACGAGCAGTACTTC.

The chain links TRBV6-5 to TRBJ1-2; D is ambiguous. The CDR3 has 12 amino acids. CDR1 is MNHEY, CDR2 SVGAGI, per germline. Trimming removed 2 bases at V and 2 bases at J, with 3 bases between. This CDR3 is CASSYSNYGYTF. DNA of the CDR3: TGTGCCAGCAGTTACAGCAACTATGGCTACACCTTC.

The chain is built from TRBV5-4 and TRBJ2-3, with 7 bases that match TRBD2. This CDR3 is built from 15 residues. The germline V gene encodes CDR1 SGHNT and CDR2 YYREEE (reference sequence). The junction had 4 bases not matched to a gene; V was cut back by 0 bases and J by 3 bases. The CDR3, as DNA: TGTGCCAGCAGCTTGGGCCTAGCGGAGACAGATACGCAGTATTTT. It translates to CASSLGLAETDTQYF.

The chain employs TRBV18 and TRBJ2-7; 9 bases are a match to TRBD2. V lost 2 bases to trimming and J lost 3 bases; unmatched junction nucleotides: 5. Germline CDR1 and CDR2: KGHSH and LQKENI. The CDR3 is made up of 15 amino acids. The CDR3 loop is CASSPSLAGFYEQYF. Here the CDR3 DNA reads TGTGCCAGCTCACCATCCCTAGCGGGATTCTACGAGCAGTACTTC.

This clone was seen only once. This chain links TRBV11-3 with TRBJ2-7, with TRBD2 as a possible D gene (7 bases). CDR3 length: 17 residues. CDR1 SGHNT and CDR2 YENEEA come from the germline V gene. The V and J ends lost 1 base and 2 bases respectively, with 18 bases between them. The CDR3 reads CASSLVWGGRVTYEQYF. CDR3 nucleotides: TGTGCCAGCAGCTTAGTTTGGGGGGGGCGAGTGACCTACGAGCAGTACTTC.

The rearrangement joins TRBV6-5 to TRBJ2-1; D not certain. From germline, CDR1 is MNHEY and CDR2 SVGAGI. This CDR3 comprises 13 residues. Trimming removed 8 bases from V and 4 bases from J, with 12 bases in between. CDR3 in amino acids: CASGRADYNEQFF. The CDR3 bases are TGTGCCAGCGGTCGTGCAGATTACAATGAGCAGTTCTTC.

The chain joins TRBV9 to TRBJ1-1; D not resolved. V was cut by 2 bases and J by 4 bases, with 12 bases left in between. CDR1 is SGDLS, CDR2 YYNGEE, per germline. This CDR3 comprises 14 residues. CDR3 sequence (DNA): TGTGCCAGCAGCGTGGGCAATTCGGCCACTGAAGCTTTCTTT. Protein sequence: CASSVGNSATEAFF.

This clone appeared once. This rearrangement joins TRBV6-1 to TRBJ2-7, with TRBD2 identical over 7 bases. V shed 10 bases and J 5 bases; nucleotides not matched to a gene: 11. The CDR3 extends over 13 amino acids. Germline assignment: CDR1 MNHNS and CDR2 SASEGT. The CDR3 reads CATLEGLSHEQYF. The DNA for the CDR3 is TGTGCCACCCTCGAGGGACTAAGCCACGAGCAGTACTTC.

This sequence joins TRBV10-1 and TRBJ2-7; tentative D call: TRBD1 (5 bases). CDR1 is WNHNN and CDR2 is SYGVQD in the germline V gene (reference sequence). The CDR3 has 13 amino acids. Trimming stripped 0 bases from V and 6 bases from J, with 9 bases between. The CDR3 protein is CASSESYRLEQYF. In DNA, the CDR3 is TGCGCCAGCAGTGAGTCGTACAGGCTCGAGCAGTACTTC.

The V call is TRBV7-9, the J call TRBJ2-5, with 9 nucleotides matching TRBD2. The junction had 14 bases not matched to a gene; V was cut back by 4 bases and J by 5 bases. Germline values: CDR1 SEHNR, CDR2 FQNEAQ (reference sequence). CDR3 length equals 17 residues. The CDR3 nucleotides read TGTGCCAGCAGCTCCCTATTGAGGCTAGCGGGAATGGAGACCCAGTACTTC. It translates to CASSSLLRLAGMETQYF.

The J gene is TRBJ2-3, the V gene TRBV30, with 8 bases aligning to TRBD2. Germline lookup yields CDR1 GTSNPN and CDR2 SVGIG (reference sequence). After removal of 0 bases from V and 5 bases from J, the junction contained 7 bases not matched to a gene. This CDR3 contains 15 residues. The CDR3 bases are TGTGCCTGGAGTGTGCAGACGGGAGGGGTAGATACGCAGTATTTT. It translates to CAWSVQTGGVDTQYF.

This clone appeared a single time. The genes are TRBV4-3 and TRBJ1-5, with TRBD1 identical over 7 bases. The CDR3 totals 15 residues. From germline, CDR1 is LGHNA and CDR2 YSLEER. V dropped 0 bases and J dropped 5; count of bases not matched to a gene: 4. The CDR3 spells CASSQEFTGDQPQHF. As DNA, the CDR3 is TGCGCCAGCAGCCAAGAATTCACAGGGGATCAGCCCCAGCATTTT.

The chain recombines TRBV27 with TRBJ1-2; TRBD1 agrees at 7 bases. V lost 10 bases and J lost 8; bases outside the gene matches: 10. The CDR3 is 12 amino acids. Germline CDR1 is MNHEY and CDR2 is SMNVEV (reference sequence). In DNA form, the CDR3 reads TGTGCCACCCAGGGGGACCCTGAGGGCTACACCTTC. This sequence encodes CATQGDPEGYTF.

This clone was counted once. J is TRBJ1-2 and V is TRBV28; no clear D. CDR3 length: 12 amino acids. From germline, CDR1 is MDHEN and CDR2 SYDVKM. V dropped 10 bases and J dropped 4 bases, with 13 bases sitting between them. Written as DNA, the CDR3 is TGTGCCATCACAAGTTTAACCTATGGCTACACCTTC. This sequence encodes CAITSLTYGYTF.

The J gene is TRBJ2-7, the V gene TRBV5-5; 9 bases map to TRBD1. Unmatched junction bases numbered 6, after V lost 1 base and J lost 4 bases. The CDR3 runs 15 residues. The germline V gene encodes CDR1 SGHKS and CDR2 YYEKEE (reference sequence). Written as DNA, the CDR3 is TGTGCCAGCAGCTTGAATCTACAGGGGGCTTACGAGCAGTACTTC. It specifies CASSLNLQGAYEQYF.

The V gene is TRBV7-9, the J gene TRBJ2-3; 15 bases fit TRBD2. The V gene's germline CDR1 is SEHNR and CDR2 FQNEAQ (reference sequence). With 5 bases clipped from V and 0 bases from J, the junction kept 9 bases outside the gene matches. The CDR3 contains 19 residues. In DNA, the CDR3 is TGTGCCAGCAGCCCTCGGACTAGCGGGAGGGACGCTAGCACAGATACGCAGTATTTT. This encodes CASSPRTSGRDASTDTQYF. The entire variable domain, with the rest obtained from reference TRBV7-9 and TRBJ2-3, is as follows: DTGVSQNPRHKITKRGQNVTFRCDPISEHNRLYWYRQTLGQGPEFLTYFQNEAQLEKSRLLSDRFSAERPKGSFSTLEIQRTEQGDSAMYLCASSPRTSGRDASTDTQYFGPGTRLTVL.

This rearrangement joins TRBV6-5 to TRBJ2-5; 8 bases agree with TRBD1. The ends lost 2 bases at V and 5 bases at J; junction bases unmatched: 10. The V gene's germline CDR1 is MNHEY and CDR2 SVGAGI. This CDR3 region has 16 residues. The CDR3 DNA reads as TGTGCCAGCAGTTACCCCAGGGGGCTCCTAGTCGAGACCCAGTACTTC. It is translated as CASSYPRGLLVETQYF.

This sequence joins TRBV5-8 and TRBJ1-4, with a possible D match to TRBD1 (5 bases). The CDR3 has 14 residues. The germline V and J ends were trimmed by 0 bases and 2 bases, with 5 bases remaining between them. Germline lookup yields CDR1 SGHTS and CDR2 YDEGEE. This CDR3 is CASSLGQTNEKLFF. The CDR3 DNA sequence: TGTGCCAGCAGCTTGGGACAGACTAATGAAAAACTGTTTTTT.

Judged by abundance, this clone is medium-sized. The genes are TRBV2 and TRBJ2-5; 8 nucleotides match TRBD1. CDR3 length equals 14 residues. J was trimmed by 5 bases and V by 6 bases; bases with no gene match: 8. Germline CDR1 and CDR2: SNHLY and FYNNEI. CDR3 in amino acids: CASSLGQGVETQYF. In DNA, the CDR3 is TGTGCCAGCAGCCTTGGACAGGGCGTGGAGACCCAGTACTTC.

DNA of the CDR3: TGTGCCAGCAGGTCCCGGCGGAATGAGCAGTACTTC. It is translated as CASRSRRNEQYF. V is TRBV28 and J is TRBJ2-7; D remains unclear. The V gene's germline CDR1 is MDHEN and CDR2 SYDVKM. This CDR3 is built from 12 residues. V was clipped by 6 bases and J by 7 bases, with 13 bases between them.

The chain recombines TRBV7-3 with TRBJ2-3; the match to TRBD2 covers 9 bases. CDR1 SGHTA and CDR2 FQGTGA come from the germline V gene. This CDR3 is built from 16 residues. After removal of 2 bases from V and 6 bases from J, the junction contained 9 bases not matched to a gene. Here the CDR3 DNA reads TGTGCCAGCAGCTTAGTAGGCGGGAGGGTAACGGATACGCAGTATTTT. It specifies CASSLVGGRVTDTQYF.

This sequence joins TRBV28 and TRBJ1-1; 10 bases fit TRBD1. The V gene end was trimmed by 8 bases and the J gene end by 1 base; junction bases not matched to a gene: 1. CDR3 length equals 13 residues. The germline V gene has CDR1 MDHEN and CDR2 SYDVKM. For the CDR3, the DNA is TGTGCCAGCGGGACAGGGGAGAACACTGAAGCTTTCTTT. Translated, it gives CASGTGENTEAFF.

This clone was picked up one time. The CDR3 region is CASSESWRGPYEQYF. For the CDR3, the DNA is TGTGCCAGCAGTGAAAGTTGGCGGGGCCCCTACGAGCAGTACTTC. The chain couples TRBV2 to TRBJ2-7, with a tentative D call TRBD2 (6 bases). CDR1 SNHLY and CDR2 FYNNEI come from the germline V gene. V gave up 2 bases and J gave up 2 bases, with 13 bases separating them. This CDR3 has 15 amino acids. The complete variable domain, with remaining parts taken from reference TRBV2 and TRBJ2-7, reads EPEVTQTPSHQVTQMGQEVILRCVPISNHLYFYWYRQILGQKVEFLVSFYNNEISEKSEIFDDQFSVERPDGSNFTLKIRSTKLEDSAMYFCASSESWRGPYEQYFGPGTRLTVT.

This chain uses TRBV7-9 with TRBJ1-2; D is unclear. Trimming stripped 4 bases from V and 4 bases from J, with 10 bases between. Germline values: CDR1 SEHNR, CDR2 FQNEAQ (reference sequence). The CDR3 is 13 residues long. The CDR3 sequence is CASSWGVSYGYTF. The CDR3 nucleotides are TGTGCCAGCAGCTGGGGAGTAAGCTATGGCTACACCTTC.

In its sample, this clone was seen once. V and J are TRBV28 and TRBJ1-5, with 8 positions matching TRBD1. Germline CDR1 reads MDHEN; CDR2 reads SYDVKM. The CDR3 extends over 15 amino acids. V lost 5 bases, J lost 7 bases, and 10 bases stayed unmatched. The CDR3 nucleotides read TGTGCCAGCAGTCCAGGGGGCGCGGGTGGCCAGCCCCAGCATTTT. Translating gives CASSPGGAGGQPQHF.

The V and J genes are TRBV6-5 and TRBJ2-1; 9 nucleotides agree with TRBD1. The germline gives CDR1 MNHEY, CDR2 SVGAGI. V was pared by 5 bases and J by 4 bases, with 6 bases of the junction left unmatched. The CDR3 covers 15 residues. The CDR3, as DNA: TGTGCCAGCAGTCCCACAGGGGGCGCTTACAATGAGCAGTTCTTC. It codes for CASSPTGGAYNEQFF.